Shown below are 4 T cell receptor beta chains from a single sample sequenced in a study of control samples from healthy donors and cancer patients. Clones were read by immunoSEQ multiplex PCR, and TCRdb kept only the in-frame ones, dropping some. Here the sample spans approximately 220,000 clones, about 93% being singletons. Sequencing used blood. Receptors were obtained from a man aged 45-60 years in good health.

The chain carries TRBV11-2 and TRBJ1-3, with D possibly being TRBD1 (6 bases). The length of the CDR3 is 16 residues. Trimming took off 5 bases at V and 4 bases at J, with 18 bases between the two ends. CDR1 is SGHAT and CDR2 is FQNNGV in the germline V gene. CDR3 region: CASSPHGTKDGNTIYF. CDR3 DNA sequence: TGTGCCAGCAGCCCCCACGGGACAAAAGACGGAAACACCATATATTTT.

This chain uses TRBV4-1 with TRBJ1-5; D is possibly TRBD1 (6 bases). Looked up from germline, CDR1 is MGHRA and CDR2 is YSYEKL. The CDR3 contains 18 residues. Trimming shortened V by 0 bases and J by 9 bases, and 24 bases separated the two germline ends. The CDR3 DNA is TGCGCCAGCAGCCAAGAGTTCGCCAGGGGTCGATTGGATTGGCCCCAGCATTTT. This gives the protein CASSQEFARGRLDWPQHF.

V and J are TRBV11-3 and TRBJ1-1; D unresolved. There are 14 residues in the CDR3. The germline V gene has CDR1 SGHNT and CDR2 YENEEA. V lost 6 bases, J lost 1 base, and 12 bases lay in between. The CDR3 nucleotides are TGTGCCAGCAGTTTGAACGGGGAGAACACTGAAGCTTTCTTT. Protein: CASSLNGENTEAFF.

This chain links TRBV19 with TRBJ1-1; D unclear. Germline V gives CDR1 LNHDA, CDR2 SQIVND (reference sequence). The CDR3 consists of 13 residues. V lost 3 bases to trimming and J lost 7 bases, with 12 bases between them. The CDR3 DNA reads TGTGCCAGTAGTATTGGTAGGTACAGTGAAGCTTTCTTT. It specifies CASSIGRYSEAFF.